A selection of T cell receptor beta chains follows, all from one sample in a study of T cell repertoires in cytomegalovirus infection. In TCRdb, the reads were re-called with MiXCR into one record per CDR3 protein. The data hold under 850,000 distinct CDR3 sequences, with 35% observed a single time. Specimen: PBMCs. The receptor set was obtained from a human donor in good health (CMV status not recorded). Some clones in this sample may be carry-over from other donors' samples. CDR3s include the opening cysteine and the closing phenylalanine or tryptophan. A D gene is named only where the DNA matches it firmly. Only some rows state a clone size, as once, few, many or a class for expanded clones.

TRBD1,TRBV3-1,NA,TRBJ1-2,TGTGCCAGCAGTCCGGACAGGACGGGCTACACCTTC,CASSPDRTGYTF
NA,TRBV7-2,few,TRBJ2-6,TGTGCCAGCAGCCACACAGGCGCTGGGGCCAACGTCCTGACTTTC,CASSHTGAGANVLTF
TRBD1,TRBV28,few,TRBJ2-5,TGTGCCAGCAGTTCGGGACAGACTATCCAAGAGACCCAGTACTTC,CASSSGQTIQETQYF
NA,TRBV9,NA,TRBJ2-7,TGTGCCAGCAGCGTAGAAGGCAGCCCCTACGAGCAGTACTTC,CASSVEGSPYEQYF
NA,TRBV29-1,few,TRBJ1-1,TGCAGCGTCGCCTCCTTGAGCACTGAAGCTTTCTTT,CSVASLSTEAFF
TRBD1,TRBV6-2/TRBV6-3,NA,TRBJ1-2,TGTGCCAGCAGCCCCGACAGGGCGGAGAACACCTTC,CASSPDRAENTF
NA,TRBV2,NA,TRBJ1-5,TGTGCCAGCAGGGTGCAGGGGTTGAGCAATCAGCCCCAGCATTTT,CASRVQGLSNQPQHF
NA,TRBV7-2,few,TRBJ2-3,TGTGCCAGCAGCCCGAGAGCCCTCCCCGCAGATACGCAGTATTTT,CASSPRALPADTQYF
TRBD1,TRBV7-6,NA,TRBJ1-2,TGTGCCAGCAGCTTAGCTGGGAGGGGGCCTACCTATGGCTACACCTTC,CASSLAGRGPTYGYTF
NA,TRBV28,NA,TRBJ1-1,TGTGCCAGCAGTTTAATTGGGGGCGGAAGGACTGAAGCTTTCTTT,CASSLIGGGRTEAFF
NA,TRBV28,few,TRBJ2-7,TGTGCCAGCAGACAAACACAGGAGCTTAGCTCCTACGAGCAGTACTTC,CASRQTQELSSYEQYF
NA,TRBV12-3/TRBV12-4,many,TRBJ1-1,TGTGCCAGCAGCTCCGGGAGAGCAACTGAAGCTTTCTTT,CASSSGRATEAFF
NA,TRBV20-1,NA,TRBJ1-6,TGCAGTGCTAGGTTGGGGGATTCACCCCTCCACTTT,CSARLGDSPLHF
NA,TRBV7-2,NA,TRBJ2-3,TGTGCCAGCACCCCCCCCGGGATGGAGACAGATACGCAGTATTTT,CASTPPGMETDTQYF
NA,TRBV30,NA,TRBJ1-1,TGTGCCTGGGGGGGGAGAAACACTGAAGCTTTCTTT,CAWGGRNTEAFF
NA,TRBV12-3/TRBV12-4,few,TRBJ2-5,TGTGCCAGCAGTTTAAGTCTATTCCCGGGGGCCCAGTACTTC,CASSLSLFPGAQYF
TRBD1,TRBV14,NA,TRBJ1-1,TGTGCCAGCAGCCCCGGGACAGATTATGAAGCTTTCTTT,CASSPGTDYEAFF
NA,TRBV6-1,NA,TRBJ1-3,TGTGCCAGCAGTGAAGTAAGGGGCCGATCTGGAAACACCCTATATTTT,CASSEVRGRSGNTLYF
NA,TRBV19,NA,TRBJ2-2,TGTGCCAGTAGTTTTCGGGGGAACACCGGGGAGCTGTTTTTT,CASSFRGNTGELFF
TRBD2,TRBV28,NA,TRBJ2-5,TGTGCCAGCAGCCGTCCTGGGCGGGAGAATACCGAGACCCAGTACTTC,CASSRPGRENTETQYF
NA,TRBV30,NA,TRBJ2-5,TGTGCCTGGAGTGTAATAACCGGGCTAGAGGGAGAGACCCAGTACTTC,CAWSVITGLEGETQYF
NA,TRBV7-2,NA,TRBJ2-7,TGTGCCAGCAGAGGGGGGCCCAACTCCTACGAGCAGTACTTC,CASRGGPNSYEQYF
NA,TRBV12-3/TRBV12-4,once,TRBJ1-2,TGTGCCAGCAGCAACGGAGGACAGAAGTATGGCTACACCTTC,CASSNGGQKYGYTF
NA,TRBV12-3/TRBV12-4,NA,TRBJ1-5,TGTGCCAGCAGTTCCAGTCTGGGTCAGCCCCAGCATTTT,CASSSSLGQPQHF
NA,TRBV28,NA,TRBJ1-4,TGTGCCAGCAGCCATGTCGTGGGGGCGGCCGCAACTAATGAAAAACTGTTTTTT,CASSHVVGAAATNEKLFF
NA,TRBV7-2,many,TRBJ2-6,TGTGCCAGCAGCCGGAGGGTCCGAGCTCTTCTTGCGGGGGCCAACGTCCTGACTTTC,CASSRRVRALLAGANVLTF